What follows are 11 T cell receptor beta chains derived from one specimen sequenced in a study of blood T cell repertoires in COVID-19. The data were produced by immunoSEQ multiplex PCR, yet TCRdb's version contains in-frame clones alone and is incomplete. This table holds 330,000 or so clones, 88% found once. The sample taken for sequencing was PBMCs or T cells enriched from blood (not recorded which). The receptor source for this set is a woman aged 25 to 39 who had been exposed to COVID-19.

This clone is a singleton in its sample. This rearrangement joins TRBV20-1 to TRBJ1-5, with 8 bases matching TRBD1. The CDR3 contains 11 residues. V was clipped by 5 bases and J by 14 bases; unmatched bases: 8. CDR1 is DFQATT and CDR2 is SNEGSKA in the germline V gene (reference sequence). CDR3 region: CSAERQGNKHF. In nucleotides, the CDR3 is TGCAGTGCTGAGAGACAGGGGAATAAGCATTTT.

V gene TRBV18 combines with J gene TRBJ2-7; the match to TRBD1 covers 8 bases. The trim removed 2 bases at V and 3 bases at J, leaving 3 bases unmatched. Germline V lookup: CDR1 KGHSH, CDR2 LQKENI. CDR3 size: 14 residues. CDR3 sequence (DNA): TGTGCCAGCTCACCAGGGACAGGCCTCTACGAGCAGTACTTC. Protein: CASSPGTGLYEQYF.

This clone has only a few counts. The chain uses TRBV7-8 and TRBJ2-7; 7 bases agree with TRBD2. With V trimmed by 2 bases and J by 3 bases, 10 bases remained unmatched. Germline loops: CDR1 SGHVS, CDR2 FQNEAQ. This CDR3 is built from 16 residues. The CDR3 sequence is CASSLMGRANGYEQYF. CDR3 DNA sequence: TGTGCCAGCAGCTTAATGGGGAGGGCTAACGGCTACGAGCAGTACTTC.

The chain carries TRBV29-1 and TRBJ1-1; 8 bases line up with TRBD1. The germline gives CDR1 SQVTM, CDR2 ANQGSEA. CDR3 size: 13 residues. Unmatched junction bases numbered 3, after V lost 1 base and J lost 5 bases. This chain's CDR3 is CSVEVQGATEAFF. CDR3 sequence (DNA): TGCAGCGTTGAAGTCCAGGGGGCGACTGAAGCTTTCTTT. The whole variable domain, filled in from reference TRBV29-1 and TRBJ1-1, reads SAVISQKPSRDICQRGTSLTIQCQVDSQVTMMFWYRQQPGQSLTLIATANQGSEATYESGFVIDKFPISRPNLTFSTLTVSNMSPEDSSIYLCSVEVQGATEAFFGQGTRLTVV.

The chain links TRBV3-1 (or the pseudogene TRBV3-2) to TRBJ1-3; D gene uncertain. The CDR3 consists of 15 residues. Trimming took 1 base from V and 4 from J, leaving 11 bases between them. Looked up from germline, CDR1 is LGHDT and CDR2 is YNNKEL (reference sequence). The CDR3: CASSQVWATGNTIYF. CDR3 sequence (DNA): TGTGCCAGCAGCCAAGTATGGGCGACCGGAAACACCATATATTTT.

V gene TRBV19 combines with J gene TRBJ1-1; a possible D gene is TRBD1 (5 bases). The CDR3 contains 18 residues. V lost 6 bases, J lost 1 base, and 24 bases lay in between. Germline lookup yields CDR1 LNHDA and CDR2 SQIVND (reference sequence). The CDR3 loop reads CASRGGTHSRGGNTEAFF. Written as DNA, the CDR3 is TGTGCCAGTAGGGGGGGGACCCACAGCCGAGGTGGGAACACTGAAGCTTTCTTT.

The chain uses TRBV14 and TRBJ1-4; 8 bases are shared with TRBD1. Germline V gene sequence: CDR1 SGHDN, CDR2 FVKESK. With V trimmed by 4 bases and J by 5 bases, 3 bases remained unmatched. This CDR3 contains 14 residues. Written as DNA, the CDR3 is TGTGCCAGCAGCCGGGGGACAGGCAATGAAAAACTGTTTTTT. Residues: CASSRGTGNEKLFF. Variable domain in full (rest from reference TRBV14 and TRBJ1-4): EAGVTQFPSHSVIEKGQTVTLRCDPISGHDNLYWYRRVMGKEIKFLLHFVKESKQDESGMPNNRFLAERTGGTYSTLKVQPAELEDSGVYFCASSRGTGNEKLFFGSGTQLSVL.

The V and J genes are TRBV19 and TRBJ2-6, with D perhaps matching TRBD1 (6 bases). V lost 3 bases to trimming and J lost 4 bases, with 16 bases between them. The germline gives CDR1 LNHDA, CDR2 SQIVND (reference sequence). The CDR3 contains 17 residues. This chain's CDR3 is CASSIRQAQIGANVLTF. The CDR3, as DNA: TGTGCCAGTAGTATCCGACAGGCACAAATCGGGGCCAACGTCCTGACTTTC.

V usage is TRBV6-5 and J usage is TRBJ1-2; D possibly corresponds to TRBD1 (5 bases). Trimming pared 6 bases from V and 4 bases from J, leaving 9 bases between. CDR1 is MNHEY and CDR2 is SVGAGI in the germline V gene. The CDR3 contains 12 residues. CDR3 region: CASRAGLYGYTF. CDR3 nucleotide sequence: TGTGCCAGCAGGGCAGGGCTCTATGGCTACACCTTC.

V and J are TRBV7-8 and TRBJ2-5, with TRBD2 matching over 10 bases. Germline lookup yields CDR1 SGHVS and CDR2 FQNEAQ. The CDR3 loop spans 16 amino acids. V was pared by 4 bases and J by 0 bases, with 5 bases of the junction left unmatched. The CDR3 spells CASSSGLAVNQETQYF. CDR3 sequence (DNA): TGTGCCAGCAGCTCCGGACTAGCGGTTAACCAAGAGACCCAGTACTTC. The complete variable domain, with remaining parts taken from reference TRBV7-8 and TRBJ2-5, reads GAGVSQSPRYKVAKRGQDVALRCDPISGHVSLFWYQQALGQGPEFLTYFQNEAQLDKSGLPSDRFFAERPEGSVSTLKIQRTQQEDSAVYLCASSSGLAVNQETQYFGPGTRLLVL.

The chain joins TRBV27 to TRBJ2-3, with D possibly being TRBD2 (6 bases). CDR3 length equals 13 residues. Germline V gene data show CDR1 as MNHEY and CDR2 as SMNVEV (reference sequence). Trimming stripped 9 bases from V and 6 bases from J, with 16 bases between. Here the CDR3 reads CASWDSMADTQYF. The DNA for the CDR3 is TGTGCCAGTTGGGACTCCATGGCGGATACGCAGTATTTT.